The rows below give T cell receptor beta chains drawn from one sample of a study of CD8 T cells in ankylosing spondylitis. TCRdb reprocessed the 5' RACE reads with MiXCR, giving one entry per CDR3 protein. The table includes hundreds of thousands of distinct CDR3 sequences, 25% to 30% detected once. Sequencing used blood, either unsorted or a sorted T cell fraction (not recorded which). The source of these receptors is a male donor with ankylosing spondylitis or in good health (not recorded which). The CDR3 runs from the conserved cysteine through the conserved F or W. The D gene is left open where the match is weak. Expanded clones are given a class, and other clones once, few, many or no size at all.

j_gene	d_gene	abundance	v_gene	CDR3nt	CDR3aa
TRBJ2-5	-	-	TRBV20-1	TGCAGTGTGGGCCGGACTGCCCAAGAGACCCAGTACTTC	CSVGRTAQETQYF
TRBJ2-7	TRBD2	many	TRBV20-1	TGCAGTGCTAGAGATGACGGGAGGTCCTACGAGCAGTACTTC	CSARDDGRSYEQYF
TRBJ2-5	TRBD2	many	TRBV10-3	TGTGCCATCAGTGAGCTAGCGGGAGTTGGGGAGACCCAGTACTTC	CAISELAGVGETQYF
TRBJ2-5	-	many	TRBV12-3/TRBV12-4	TGTGCCAGCAGGGTCGGACTAACCGAAGGAGAGACCCAGTACTTC	CASRVGLTEGETQYF
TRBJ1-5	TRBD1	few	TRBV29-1	TGCAGCGCCACAGGGGGCAATCAGCCCCAGCATTTT	CSATGGNQPQHF
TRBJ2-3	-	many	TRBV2	TGTGCCAGCAGTGCCCTGGTGAATACGCAGTATTTT	CASSALVNTQYF
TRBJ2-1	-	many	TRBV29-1	TGCAGCGGGGGACACGCCTTGGGGGATGAGCAGTTCTTC	CSGGHALGDEQFF
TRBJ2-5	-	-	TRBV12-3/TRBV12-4	TGTGCCAGCAGTTTAGCCGACGCGGTCCAGTACTTC	CASSLADAVQYF
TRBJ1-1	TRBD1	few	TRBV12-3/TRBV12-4	TGTGCCAGCAGCCCTACCGGGACAGGGAACACTGAAGCTTTCTTT	CASSPTGTGNTEAFF
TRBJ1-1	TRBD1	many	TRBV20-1	TGCAGTGCGCGACAGGGGCCTCTGAACACTGAAGCTTTCTTT	CSARQGPLNTEAFF
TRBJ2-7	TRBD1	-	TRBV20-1	TGCAGTGCTGGTAGAGACAGGGGATACGAGCAGTACTTC	CSAGRDRGYEQYF
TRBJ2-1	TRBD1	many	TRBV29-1	TGCAGCGTTGGTAGGGACAGGGGCGATTACAATGAGCAGTTCTTC	CSVGRDRGDYNEQFF
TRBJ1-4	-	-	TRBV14	TGTGCCAGCAGCCAAGATCGCCTAGGCTGGAATGAAAAACTGTTTTTT	CASSQDRLGWNEKLFF
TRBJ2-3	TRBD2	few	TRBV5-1	TGCGCCAGCAGCCAACGGTCTAGCGGATTCACAGATACGCAGTATTTT	CASSQRSSGFTDTQYF
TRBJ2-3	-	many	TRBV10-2	TGCGCCAGCAGTGGGCCGGGCCTCAGCACAGATACGCAGTATTTT	CASSGPGLSTDTQYF
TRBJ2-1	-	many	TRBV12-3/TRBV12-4	TGTGCCAGCAGAAGATCAGGGGGGTCCTACAATGAGCAGTTCTTC	CASRRSGGSYNEQFF
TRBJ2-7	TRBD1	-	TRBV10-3	TGTGCCATCAGTGAGTCGAGGGGACAGCGTTCCTACGAGCAGTACTTC	CAISESRGQRSYEQYF
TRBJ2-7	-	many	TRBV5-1	TGCGCCAGCAGCTTGGATCCAGGGGCTACCTACGAGCAGTACTTC	CASSLDPGATYEQYF
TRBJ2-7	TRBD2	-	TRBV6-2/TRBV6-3	TGTGCCAGCAGTTTCGGACTAGCGGGAACAGGACGGGACGAGCAGTACTTC	CASSFGLAGTGRDEQYF
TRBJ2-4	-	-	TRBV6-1	TGTGCCAGCGCCACGGGGGCACTAGCCAAAAACATTCAGTACTTC	CASATGALAKNIQYF
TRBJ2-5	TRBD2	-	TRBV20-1	TGCAGTGCTACGGGGGGGCATGAGACCCAGTACTTC	CSATGGHETQYF
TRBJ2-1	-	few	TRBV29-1	TGCAGCGCCGAGGGGGGGGACAGGAGGTATTTCTTC	CSAEGGDRRYFF
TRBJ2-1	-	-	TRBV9	TGTGCCAGCAGCGTAGGAGGCAGGGGGGATGAGCAGTTCTTC	CASSVGGRGDEQFF
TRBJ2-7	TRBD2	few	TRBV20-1	TGCAGTGCTAGAGATGACCGGACTAGTTCGGAGCAGTACTTC	CSARDDRTSSEQYF
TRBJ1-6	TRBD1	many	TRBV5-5	TGTGCCAGCAGCTCAACGGGACAGGGGGCCCATTCACCCCTCCACTTT	CASSSTGQGAHSPLHF
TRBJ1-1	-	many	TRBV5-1	TGCGCCAGCAGCTTGGCAAAGATCCAGGTGGACACTGAAGCTTTCTTT	CASSLAKIQVDTEAFF
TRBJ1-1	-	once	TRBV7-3	TGTGCCAGCAGACAAACAGGGAGGAACACTGAAGCTTTCTTT	CASRQTGRNTEAFF
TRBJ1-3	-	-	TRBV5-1	TGCGCCAGCCTGGGACCTGGAAACACCATATATTTT	CASLGPGNTIYF
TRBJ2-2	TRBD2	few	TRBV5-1	TGCGCCAGCAGCCCGGGGGGTAACCAGGGAGCCGGGGAGCTGTTTTTT	CASSPGGNQGAGELFF
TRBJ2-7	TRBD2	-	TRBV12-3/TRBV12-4	TGTGCCAGCAGTTTAGGGACTAGCGTCGACGAGCAGTACTTC	CASSLGTSVDEQYF
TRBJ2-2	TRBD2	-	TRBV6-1	TGTGCCAGCAGGTTGCCTAGCGGGAAGGGGGAGCTGTTTTTT	CASRLPSGKGELFF
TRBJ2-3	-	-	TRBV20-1	TGCAGTGCGAAGCCGTATACGCAGTATTTT	CSAKPYTQYF
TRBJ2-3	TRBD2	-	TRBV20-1	TGCAGTGCTAGAAAGCGGGGTACAGATACGCAGTATTTT	CSARKRGTDTQYF
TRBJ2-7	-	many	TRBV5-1	TGCGCCAGCAGCCCGGGGACTCTTCCCTCCTACGAGCAGTACTTC	CASSPGTLPSYEQYF
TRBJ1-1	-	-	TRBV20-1	TGCAGTGCCACACCGGATACATACACTGAAACTTTCTTT	CSATPDTYTETFF
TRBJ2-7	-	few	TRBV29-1	TGCAGCGTTGCGGCGTCCTACGAGCAGTACTTC	CSVAASYEQYF
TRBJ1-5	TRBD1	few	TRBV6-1	TGTGCCAGCAGCTCTTACAGGGGCCGTGGCCGTAGCAATCAGCCCCAGCATTTT	CASSSYRGRGRSNQPQHF
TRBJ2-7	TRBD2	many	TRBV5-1	TGCGCCAGCAGCCGGACTAGCGGCGAGCAGTACTTC	CASSRTSGEQYF
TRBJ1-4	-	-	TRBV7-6	TGTGCCAGCAGCTTAGGGGACGGCAAAAAACTGTTTTTT	CASSLGDGKKLFF
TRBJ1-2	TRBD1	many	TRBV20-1	TGCAGTGCTGGGGGACTGGGACAGGGAGAAGGGTTTGGCTACACCTTC	CSAGGLGQGEGFGYTF
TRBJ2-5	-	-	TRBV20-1	TGCAGTGCTAGCAGGACTGCCGCCGAGACCCAGTACTTC	CSASRTAAETQYF
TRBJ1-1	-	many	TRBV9	TGTGCCAGCAGCCAGGGCGTGGGGGGCACTGAAGCTTTCTTT	CASSQGVGGTEAFF
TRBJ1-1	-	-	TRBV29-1	TGCAGCGTTGGACGCTCTGAAAACACTGAAGCTTTCTTT	CSVGRSENTEAFF
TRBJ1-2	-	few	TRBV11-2	TGTGCCAGCAGCTTAGAGGGCTCAGCTAACTATGGCTACACCTTC	CASSLEGSANYGYTF
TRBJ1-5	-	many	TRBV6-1	TGTGCCAGCAGCCAAAATAGCAATCAGCCCCAGCATTTT	CASSQNSNQPQHF
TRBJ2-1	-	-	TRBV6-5	TGTGCCAGCAGTTACTCGCGAGAGACCTACAATGAGCAGTTCTTC	CASSYSRETYNEQFF
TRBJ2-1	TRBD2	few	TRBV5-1	TGCGCCAGCACCCAAGCGGGAGGGAGCTCCTACAATGAGCAGTTCTTC	CASTQAGGSSYNEQFF
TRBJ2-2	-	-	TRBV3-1	TGTGCCAGCAGCCAGACCGGGGAGCTGTTTTTT	CASSQTGELFF
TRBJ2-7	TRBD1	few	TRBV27	TGTGCCAGCAGAGGGACAGGGAAGACCTACGAGCAGTACTTC	CASRGTGKTYEQYF
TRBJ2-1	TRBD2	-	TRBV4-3	TGCGCCAGCAGCCAAGAAGGACTAGCGGAAGTGGATCGCAATGAGCAGTTCTTC	CASSQEGLAEVDRNEQFF
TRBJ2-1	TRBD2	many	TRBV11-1	TGTGCCAGCAGCTTAGTACTAGCGGGAGGTCCCTACAATGAGCAGTTCTTC	CASSLVLAGGPYNEQFF
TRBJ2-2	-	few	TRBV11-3	TGTGCCAGCAGCGGGGATTACGGGGAGCTGTTTTTT	CASSGDYGELFF
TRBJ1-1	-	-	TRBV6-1	TGTGCCAGCAGCTCGGGGTGGAACACTGAAGCTTTCTTT	CASSSGWNTEAFF
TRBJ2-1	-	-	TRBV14	TGTGCCAGCAGCCAAGTCTGGGGTTCCAACAATGAGCAGTTCTTC	CASSQVWGSNNEQFF
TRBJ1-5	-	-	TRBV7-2	TGTGCCAGCAGCTTAGTCGGGTCCGGGTCGGGTCAGCCCCAGCATTTT	CASSLVGSGSGQPQHF